These T cell receptor beta chains were read from a single sample in a study of T and B cells in COVID-19 patients. Each CDR3 protein gets one entry after TCRdb re-called the multiplex PCR reads with MiXCR. The table has around 21,000 distinct CDR3 sequences, over 25% seen once. Sequenced: blood. These receptors all stem from a human donor who had recovered from COVID-19. The CDR3 runs from the conserved cysteine through the conserved F or W. D genes are given only for firm matches. Not every row has a clone size; where given, it reads once, few, many or a size class.

V gene,J gene,D gene,clone size,CDR3 protein,CDR3 DNA
TRBV11-3,TRBJ2-5,NA,medium-sized,CASSLPVQETQYF,TGTGCCAGCAGCTTGCCAGTTCAAGAGACCCAGTACTTC
TRBV24-1,TRBJ2-7,NA,NA,CATSTQGTEQYF,TGTGCCACCAGTACCCAGGGGACCGAGCAGTACTTC
TRBV12-3/TRBV12-4,TRBJ2-1,TRBD1,medium-sized,CASNKGQGIGYNEQFF,TGTGCCAGCAACAAAGGACAGGGGATCGGTTACAATGAGCAGTTCTTC
TRBV20-1,TRBJ1-6,TRBD1,NA,CSARPDRGRSPLHF,TGCAGTGCTAGACCCGACAGGGGACGGTCACCCCTCCACTTT
TRBV20-1,TRBJ2-7,NA,few,CSARDGAGASYEQYF,TGCAGTGCTAGAGACGGGGCAGGGGCCTCCTACGAGCAGTACTTC
TRBV20-1,TRBJ2-1,NA,NA,CSASRGTLLRNEQFF,TGCAGTGCTAGTCGCGGGACTCTGCTTAGGAATGAGCAGTTCTTC
TRBV5-1,TRBJ2-7,NA,NA,CASSWAGNEQYF,TGCGCCAGCAGCTGGGCGGGGAACGAGCAGTACTTC
TRBV30,TRBJ2-1,TRBD2,NA,CAWSGTSGGRNEQFF,TGTGCCTGGAGTGGGACTAGCGGGGGGAGGAATGAGCAGTTCTTC
TRBV5-1,TRBJ2-7,NA,medium-sized,CASSLLRTAYEQYF,TGCGCCAGCAGCTTGCTCCGGACAGCCTACGAGCAGTACTTC
TRBV30,TRBJ2-7,TRBD1,many,CAWSPIRLTGAPSYEQYF,TGTGCCTGGAGTCCGATTAGGTTAACAGGGGCCCCCTCCTACGAGCAGTACTTC
TRBV30,TRBJ2-5,NA,few,CAFRRGQETQYF,TGTGCCTTCCGACGGGGGCAAGAGACCCAGTACTTC
TRBV7-6,TRBJ2-6,NA,medium-sized,CASSPGTGANVLTF,TGTGCCAGCAGCCCTGGCACCGGGGCCAACGTCCTGACTTTC
TRBV20-1,TRBJ1-1,NA,NA,CSAREGGKDTEAFF,TGCAGTGCTAGAGAGGGCGGGAAGGACACTGAAGCTTTCTTT
TRBV10-3,TRBJ2-1,TRBD2,NA,CAISEIGGANEQFF,TGTGCCATCAGTGAGATCGGGGGGGCCAATGAGCAGTTCTTC
TRBV11-3,TRBJ2-7,NA,few,CASSLGTYEQYF,TGTGCCAGCAGCTTAGGCACCTACGAGCAGTACTTC
TRBV5-6,TRBJ2-5,NA,many,CASSLASFTQYF,TGTGCCAGCAGCTTGGCCTCGTTTACCCAGTACTTC
TRBV29-1,TRBJ1-1,NA,NA,CSALPGWGRTEAFF,TGCAGCGCCCTCCCGGGTTGGGGTAGGACTGAAGCTTTCTTT
TRBV6-5,TRBJ1-1,NA,NA,CASRGTGNTEAFF,TGTGCCAGCAGGGGGACGGGGAACACTGAAGCTTTCTTT
TRBV7-9,TRBJ1-2,NA,NA,CASSLASEGYTF,TGTGCCAGCAGCTTAGCGTCTGAGGGCTACACCTTC
TRBV7-6,TRBJ2-1,NA,few,CASSLQGNYNEQFF,TGTGCCAGCAGCTTACAGGGGAATTACAATGAGCAGTTCTTC
TRBV12-3/TRBV12-4,TRBJ2-1,NA,NA,CASSDGVADYGGYNEQFF,TGTGCCAGCAGCGACGGGGTGGCGGACTATGGTGGCTACAATGAGCAGTTCTTC
TRBV5-1,TRBJ2-3,NA,NA,CASSPQGPPRTDTQYF,TGCGCCAGCAGCCCGCAGGGACCGCCGCGCACAGATACGCAGTATTTT
TRBV10-3,TRBJ2-3,TRBD2,NA,CAINPQRGETDTQYF,TGTGCCATCAACCCCCAGCGGGGGGAGACAGATACGCAGTATTTT
TRBV12-3/TRBV12-4,TRBJ2-1,TRBD2,NA,CASSMGTSFRIEQFF,TGTGCCAGCAGTATGGGGACTAGCTTTCGCATTGAGCAGTTCTTC
TRBV12-3/TRBV12-4,TRBJ2-2,TRBD2,few,CASSFGLAGAGELFF,TGTGCCAGCAGTTTTGGGCTAGCGGGGGCCGGGGAGCTGTTTTTT
TRBV5-1,TRBJ2-3,TRBD2,NA,CASSPQTSTITDTQYF,TGCGCCAGCAGCCCTCAGACTAGCACAATCACAGATACGCAGTATTTT
TRBV6-5,TRBJ1-6,TRBD1,few,CASSYSPAGTASSYNSPLHF,TGTGCCAGCAGTTACTCCCCAGCCGGGACAGCGAGCTCCTATAATTCACCCCTCCACTTT
TRBV11-3,TRBJ2-5,NA,medium-sized,CASSLGRGETQYF,TGTGCCAGCAGCTTGGGACGAGGAGAGACCCAGTACTTC
TRBV19,TRBJ2-4,NA,many,CASSKDSTIAKNIQYF,TGTGCCAGTAGTAAGGACAGTACCATAGCCAAAAACATTCAGTACTTC
TRBV5-6,TRBJ1-2,NA,NA,CASSLSRHHGYTF,TGTGCCAGCAGCTTGTCTCGACATCATGGCTACACCTTC
TRBV10-3,TRBJ1-1,TRBD1,NA,CAIRSTGDGTEAFF,TGTGCCATCAGATCGACAGGGGATGGCACTGAAGCTTTCTTT
TRBV19,TRBJ2-1,TRBD1,NA,CASSGQGANEQFF,TGTGCCAGTAGTGGGCAGGGGGCAAATGAGCAGTTCTTC
TRBV5-4,TRBJ1-4,TRBD1,NA,CASRVATGGGKLFF,TGTGCCAGCAGAGTCGCCACAGGGGGAGGAAAACTGTTTTTT
TRBV12-3/TRBV12-4,TRBJ2-7,TRBD1,few,CASNYRGVDEQYF,TGTGCCAGTAACTACAGGGGAGTGGACGAGCAGTACTTC
TRBV15,TRBJ1-1,NA,few,CATSRARRRENTEAFF,TGTGCCACCAGCAGAGCCCGGAGGAGAGAAAACACTGAAGCTTTCTTT
TRBV12-3/TRBV12-4,TRBJ2-7,NA,NA,CASSTTRGWGSYEQYF,TGTGCCAGCAGTACTACCAGGGGCTGGGGCTCCTACGAGCAGTACTTC
TRBV27,TRBJ2-7,TRBD1,NA,CASSHRTGGFYEQYF,TGTGCCAGCAGTCATAGGACAGGGGGCTTCTACGAGCAGTACTTC